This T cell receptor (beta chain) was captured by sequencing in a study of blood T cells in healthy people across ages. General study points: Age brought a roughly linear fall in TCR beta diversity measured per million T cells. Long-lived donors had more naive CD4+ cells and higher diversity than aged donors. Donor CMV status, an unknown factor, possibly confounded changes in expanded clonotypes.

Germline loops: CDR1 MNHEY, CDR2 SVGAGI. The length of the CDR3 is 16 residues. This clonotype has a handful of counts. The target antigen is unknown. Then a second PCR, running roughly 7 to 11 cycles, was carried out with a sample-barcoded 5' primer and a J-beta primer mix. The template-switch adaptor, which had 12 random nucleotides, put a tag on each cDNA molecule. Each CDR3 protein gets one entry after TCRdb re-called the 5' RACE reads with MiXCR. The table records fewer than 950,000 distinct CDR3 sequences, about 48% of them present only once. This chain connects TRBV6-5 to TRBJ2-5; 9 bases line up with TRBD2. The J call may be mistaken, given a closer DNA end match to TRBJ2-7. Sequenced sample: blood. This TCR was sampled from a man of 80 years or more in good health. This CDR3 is CASRMGSGSPTYEQYF. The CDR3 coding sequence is TGTGCCAGCAGAATGGGTAGCGGGAGTCCCACTTACGAGCAGTACTTC.